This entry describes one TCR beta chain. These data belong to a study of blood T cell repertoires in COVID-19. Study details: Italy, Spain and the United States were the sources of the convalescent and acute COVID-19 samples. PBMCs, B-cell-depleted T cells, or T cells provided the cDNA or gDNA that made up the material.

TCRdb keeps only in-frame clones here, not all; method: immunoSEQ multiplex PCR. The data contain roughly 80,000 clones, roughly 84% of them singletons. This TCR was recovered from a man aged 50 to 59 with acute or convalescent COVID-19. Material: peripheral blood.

The DNA for the CDR3 is TGTGCCATCAGTGATGGAGACGACAGGACAATCTACAATGAGCAGTTCTTC. This gives the protein CAISDGDDRTIYNEQFF. This chain links TRBV10-3 with TRBJ2-1, with D possibly being TRBD1 (6 bases). Trimming took 3 bases from V and 3 from J, leaving 18 bases between them. Germline-derived CDR1 and CDR2 are ENHRY and SYGVKD. This CDR3 spans 17 amino acids.